The present T cell receptor beta chain was sequenced within a study of T cells expressing NK-cell markers (dated by TCRdb to about 2020). Regarding the complete study: TCR beta-chain repertoires were profiled in sorted CD3+CD56+NKG2C+, CD3+CD56+NKG2C- and CD3+CD56-NKG2C+ T-cell subsets from roughly eight donors. Among the eight sequenced donors, only one was HCMV-seronegative, while the other seven were HCMV-seropositive. The eight sequenced donors were randomly selected healthy volunteers, three men and five women. Illumina HiSeq 2000/2500, MiSeq or NextSeq was used to sequence libraries as 2 x 150 bp reads.

A commercial ELISA kit detecting HCMV-specific IgG in serum was used to determine HCMV serostatus. Ficoll density gradient centrifugation was used to isolate peripheral blood mononuclear cells from blood. The reads were generated on an Illumina HiSeq 2000. TCR beta cDNA libraries were prepared using 5'RACE template switching, which introduced a universal primer site and unique molecular identifiers. cDNA synthesis was primed from the TCR beta constant segment, followed by two successive PCR amplification steps. Regarding the original processing steps: MIGEC was used to demultiplex reads and group reads by UMI, and MiTCR was used to assemble and quantify clonotypes. Only TCR cDNA sequences supported by at least two reads were kept to exclude erroneous sequences. The tcR package was used for downstream repertoire analysis, and clonotypes were matched across fractions by CDR3 nucleotide sequence plus V segment. Antigen specificity was annotated against VDJdb with VDJmatch, allowing one amino acid substitution in CDR3. Following TCRdb reprocessing, every CDR3 protein sequence forms one entry, and DNA is not provided. The V and J calls here are based on TCRdb, not the publication. The sample table records 300,000 to 500,000 distinct CDR3 sequences. The ten biggest clones cover approximately 11% of the sample.

Study-wide conclusions, independent of this receptor: Those dominant clonotypes were again the most abundant among CD3+CD56-NKG2C+ cells in several donors, at roughly 25-65%. It remained unclear whether the expanded NKG2C-expressing T cell clones were specific for HCMV antigens. In roughly six donors, the dominant CD3+CD56+NKG2C+ clonotypes ranked among the top 10 CD8+ clonotypes, making up roughly 1.0-8% of CD8+ T cells.

From the cysteine up to the phenylalanine, the CDR3 has a length of 12 residues. The entry carries no DNA sequence. On this clonotype: Its antigen remains undetermined.

The origin of this receptor is a woman in her fifties or sixties in good health. Donor details come from another sample of the same person, matched by shared clones. Specimen: blood T cells: a sorted CD56 or NKG2C T cell subset, CD4+ or CD8+ T cells, or bulk PBMC T cells (not recorded which). The rearranged chain carries TRBV12-3 or TRBV12-4 and TRBJ1-2; there is no DNA to check the TCRdb D call of TRBD1. For the CDR3, the sequence is CASSLGRQGYTF.